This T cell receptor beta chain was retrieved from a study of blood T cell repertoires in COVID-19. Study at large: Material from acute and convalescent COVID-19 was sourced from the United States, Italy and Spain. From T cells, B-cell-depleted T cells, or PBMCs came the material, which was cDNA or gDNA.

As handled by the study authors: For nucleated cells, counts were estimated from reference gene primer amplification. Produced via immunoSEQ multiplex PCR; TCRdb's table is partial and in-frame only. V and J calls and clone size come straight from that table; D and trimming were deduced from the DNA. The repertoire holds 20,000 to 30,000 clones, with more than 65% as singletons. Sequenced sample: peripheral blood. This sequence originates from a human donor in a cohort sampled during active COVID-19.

The DNA for the CDR3 is TGCGCCAGCAGCCAAGATTGGACCGGGACTAGCGGGGCTGGGGAGCTGTTTTTT. The encoded protein is CASSQDWTGTSGAGELFF. The chain uses TRBV4-3 and TRBJ2-2, with TRBD2 matching 13 bases. CDR3 length: 18 residues. Germline CDR1 LGHNA, CDR2 YSLEER. V shed 0 bases, J shed 8 bases, and the junction held 9 bases outside the gene matches.